Included here is one T cell receptor beta chain sequence, with context. This specimen belongs to a study of blood T cell repertoires in COVID-19. Study information: COVID-19 samples collected from the United States, Italy and Spain covered acute and convalescent phases. PBMCs, B-cell-depleted T cells, or T cells provided the cDNA or gDNA that made up the material.

This CDR3 region has 14 residues. The trim removed 7 bases at V and 3 bases at J, leaving 5 bases unmatched. Germline CDR1 SGHRS, CDR2 YFSETQ. In the original workflow: Amplifying reference gene primers gave estimates of nucleated cell counts. TCRdb keeps only in-frame clones here, not all; method: immunoSEQ multiplex PCR. That table furnishes V, J and clone size, whereas the DNA furnished D and trimming. The repertoire consists of around 140,000 clones, with almost 85% occurring once and the leading ten covering approximately 16%. The gene calls are TRBV5-1 and TRBJ2-1; 9 nucleotides match TRBD2. The specimen sequenced was peripheral blood. This receptor was identified in a human donor with acute or convalescent COVID-19. The donor label of this sample is uncertain. The chain's CDR3 is CASASGDNYNEQFF. The DNA for the CDR3 is TGCGCCAGCGCTAGCGGGGATAACTACAATGAGCAGTTCTTC. The variable domain in full, with the rest retrieved from reference TRBV5-1 and TRBJ2-1, is KAGVTQTPRYLIKTRGQQVTLSCSPISGHRSVSWYQQTPGQGLQFLFEYFSETQRNKGNFPGRFSGRQFSNSRSEMNVSTLELGDSALYLCASASGDNYNEQFFGPGTRLTVL.